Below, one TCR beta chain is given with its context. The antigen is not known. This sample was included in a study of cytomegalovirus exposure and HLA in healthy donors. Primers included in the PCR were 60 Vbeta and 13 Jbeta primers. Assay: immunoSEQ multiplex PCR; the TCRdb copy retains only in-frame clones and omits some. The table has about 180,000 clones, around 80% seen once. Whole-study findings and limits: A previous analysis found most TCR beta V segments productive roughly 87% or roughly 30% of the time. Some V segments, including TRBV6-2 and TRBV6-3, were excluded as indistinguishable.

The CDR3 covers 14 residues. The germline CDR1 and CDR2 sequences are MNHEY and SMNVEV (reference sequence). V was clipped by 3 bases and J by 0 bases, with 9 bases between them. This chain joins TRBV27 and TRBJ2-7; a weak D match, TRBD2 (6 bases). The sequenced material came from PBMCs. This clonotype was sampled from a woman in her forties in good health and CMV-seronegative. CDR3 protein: CASSLGGTSYEQYF. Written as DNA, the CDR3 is TGTGCCAGCAGTTTGGGAGGCACCTCCTACGAGCAGTACTTC.